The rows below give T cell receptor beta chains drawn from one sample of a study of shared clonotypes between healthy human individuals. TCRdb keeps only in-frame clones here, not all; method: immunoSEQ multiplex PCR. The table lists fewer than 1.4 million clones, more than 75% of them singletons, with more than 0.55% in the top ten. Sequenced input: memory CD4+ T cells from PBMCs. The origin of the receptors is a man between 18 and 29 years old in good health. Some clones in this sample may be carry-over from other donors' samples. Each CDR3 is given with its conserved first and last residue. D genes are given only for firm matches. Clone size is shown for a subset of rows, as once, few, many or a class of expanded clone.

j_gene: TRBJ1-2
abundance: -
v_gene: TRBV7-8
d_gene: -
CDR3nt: TGTGCCAGCAGCACGCTTGTAGAAGCTGGCTACACCTTC
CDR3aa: CASSTLVEAGYTF

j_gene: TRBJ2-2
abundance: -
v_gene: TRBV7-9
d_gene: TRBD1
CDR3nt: TGTGCCAGCACCCGGACAGGGATCACCGGGGAGCTGTTTTTT
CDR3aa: CASTRTGITGELFF

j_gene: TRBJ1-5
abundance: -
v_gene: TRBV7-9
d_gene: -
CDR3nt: TGTGCCAGCAGCACGCAACAGGGTGGGTCCCAGCATTTT
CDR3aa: CASSTQQGGSQHF

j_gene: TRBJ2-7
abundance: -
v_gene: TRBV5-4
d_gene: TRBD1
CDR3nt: TGTGCCAGCAGCTTGGGAGGGACAGGGGCCTCCGAGCAGTACTTC
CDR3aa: CASSLGGTGASEQYF

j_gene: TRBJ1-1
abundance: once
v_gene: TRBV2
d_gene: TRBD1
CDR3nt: TGTGCCAGCCAGGACAGGGGGCCCACAGCTTTCTTT
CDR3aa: CASQDRGPTAFF

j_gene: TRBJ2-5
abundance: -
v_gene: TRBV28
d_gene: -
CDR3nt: TGTGCCAGCAGTTCCCCCTCGGGAGACGAAGGGGAGACCCAGTACTTC
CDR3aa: CASSSPSGDEGETQYF

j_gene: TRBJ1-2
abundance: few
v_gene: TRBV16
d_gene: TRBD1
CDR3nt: TGTGCCAGCAGCCAATCCCCCTCTAGGACAGGGAAGGACTATGGCTACACCTTC
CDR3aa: CASSQSPSRTGKDYGYTF

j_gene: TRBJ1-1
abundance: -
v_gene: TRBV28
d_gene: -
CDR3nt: TGTGCCAGCAGTTTATTGCCCACTGAAGCTTTCTTT
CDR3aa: CASSLLPTEAFF

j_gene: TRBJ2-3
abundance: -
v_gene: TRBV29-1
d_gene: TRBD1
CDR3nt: TGCAGCGTTGAGGGGGACAGGGGGACAGATACGCAGTATTTT
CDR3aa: CSVEGDRGTDTQYF

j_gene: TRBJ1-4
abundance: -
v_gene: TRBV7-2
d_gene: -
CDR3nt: TGTGCCAGCAGCTCAACAGGGCTGAATGAAAAACTGTTTTTT
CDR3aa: CASSSTGLNEKLFF

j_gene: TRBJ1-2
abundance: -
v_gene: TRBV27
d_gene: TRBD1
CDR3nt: TGTGCCAGCAGTTTGGACAGGGTATCCTATGGCTACACCTTC
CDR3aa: CASSLDRVSYGYTF

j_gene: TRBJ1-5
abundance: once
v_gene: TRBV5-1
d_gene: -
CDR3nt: TGCGCCAGCAGCTTGGCTGGGGGGGTAAATCAGCCCCAGCATTTT
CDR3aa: CASSLAGGVNQPQHF

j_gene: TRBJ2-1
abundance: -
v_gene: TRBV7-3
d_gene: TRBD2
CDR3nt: TGTGCCAGCAGCCGGACCCGGGACTACCAAAATGAGCAGTTCTTC
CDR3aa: CASSRTRDYQNEQFF

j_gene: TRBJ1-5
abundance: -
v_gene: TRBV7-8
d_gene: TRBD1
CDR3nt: TGTGCCAGCAGCCTCCAGGGGGAGGAACAGCCCCAGCATTTT
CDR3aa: CASSLQGEEQPQHF

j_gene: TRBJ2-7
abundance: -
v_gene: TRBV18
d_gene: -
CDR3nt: TGTGCCAGCTCACCGTTCGGGACACGGCAGCCCTACGAGCAGTACTTC
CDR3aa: CASSPFGTRQPYEQYF

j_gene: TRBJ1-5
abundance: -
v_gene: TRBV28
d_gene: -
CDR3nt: TGTGCCAGCAGATCCGGGGAGTCTGGGGGCAATCAGCCCCAGCATTTT
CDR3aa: CASRSGESGGNQPQHF